The sequence of this T cell receptor beta chain was determined in a study of T-cell reconstitution after alpha-beta-depleted transplantation in children. The V gene lost 0 bases and the J gene lost 0 bases, with 6 bases spanning the gap. Looked up from germline, CDR1 is LGHNA and CDR2 is YSLEER. The CDR3 spans 15 residues. Unique molecular identifiers were incorporated into the prepared TCRbeta library. Each CDR3 protein is one row after TCRdb ran MiXCR on the PCR reads. The repertoire holds 500,000 or so distinct CDR3 sequences, with about 33% as singletons. The sample consisted of PBMCs from the stem cell graft donor, taken from the stem cell graft. The clonotype comes from a human donor who donated a stem cell graft to a child with aplastic anemia. The V gene is TRBV4-3, the J gene TRBJ1-5, with unresolved D. The CDR3 coding sequence is TGCGCCAGCAGCCAAGATACGGGTAGCAATCAGCCCCAGCATTTT. It specifies CASSQDTGSNQPQHF.